The clone carrying this TCR beta chain was counted a few times. What it recognizes is unknown. This sample stems from a study of post-analysis software for immune sequencing data. Whole-study findings and limits: Controls showed lower frequencies than patients for five TRBV segments, and TRBV5-6, TRBV5-1 and TRBV20-1 were among these.

The CDR3 extends over 14 amino acids. Trimming cost V 4 bases and J 0 bases, with 7 bases left between them. The germline gives CDR1 ENHRY, CDR2 SYGVKD. The authors incorporated unique molecular identifiers into the TCR beta cDNA libraries. TCRdb fed the PCR reads into MiXCR, producing one record per CDR3 protein. The data contain over 700,000 distinct CDR3 sequences, around 27% of them seen just once; the ten biggest clones take up around 0.56%. This clonotype originated in a girl aged 10 to 17 with multiple sclerosis. The rearrangement uses TRBV10-3 and TRBJ1-5; no clear D. Source material: blood. The CDR3 region is CAISVEDSNQPQHF. The CDR3 DNA reads as TGTGCCATCAGTGTTGAGGATAGCAATCAGCCCCAGCATTTT.